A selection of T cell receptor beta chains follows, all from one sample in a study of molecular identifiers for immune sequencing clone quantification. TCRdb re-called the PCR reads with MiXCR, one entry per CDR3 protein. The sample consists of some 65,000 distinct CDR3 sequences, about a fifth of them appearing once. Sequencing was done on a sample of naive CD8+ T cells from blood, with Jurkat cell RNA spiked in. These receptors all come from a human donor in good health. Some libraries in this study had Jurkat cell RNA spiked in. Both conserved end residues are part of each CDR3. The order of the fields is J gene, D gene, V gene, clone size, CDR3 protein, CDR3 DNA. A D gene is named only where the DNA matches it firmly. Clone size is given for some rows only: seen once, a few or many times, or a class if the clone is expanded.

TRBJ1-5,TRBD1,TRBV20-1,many,CSARREGAYNQPQHF,TGCAGTGCTAGAAGGGAGGGGGCTTACAATCAGCCCCAGCATTTT
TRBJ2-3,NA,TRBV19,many,CASSPSDTQYF,TGTGCCAGTAGTCCCTCAGATACGCAGTATTTT
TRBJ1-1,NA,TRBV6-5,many,CASSYLPQAGPRDTEAFF,TGTGCCAGCAGTTACTTGCCCCAGGCAGGGCCAAGGGACACTGAAGCTTTCTTT
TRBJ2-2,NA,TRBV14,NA,CASSQVLARGAVF,TGTGCCAGCAGCCAAGTTCTAGCCCGGGGAGCTGTTTTT
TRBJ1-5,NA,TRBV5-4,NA,CASSLEEQGNQPQHF,TGTGCCAGCAGCTTGGAGGAGCAAGGCAATCAGCCCCAGCATTTT
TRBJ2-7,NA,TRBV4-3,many,CASSQGWRDYVEQYF,TGCGCCAGCAGCCAAGGATGGCGGGATTACGTCGAGCAGTACTTC
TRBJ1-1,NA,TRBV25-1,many,CASSEGAAGTEAFF,TGTGCCAGCAGTGAAGGGGCTGCGGGCACTGAAGCTTTCTTT
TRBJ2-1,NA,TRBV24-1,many,CATSDAGSDEQFF,TGTGCCACCAGTGATGCGGGGTCCGATGAGCAGTTCTTC
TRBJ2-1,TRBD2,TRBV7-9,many,CASSDRTSGNNEQFF,TGTGCCAGCAGCGACCGGACTAGCGGCAACAATGAGCAGTTCTTC
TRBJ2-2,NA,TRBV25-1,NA,CASSEYTGSTGELFF,TGTGCCAGCAGTGAGTACACAGGGAGCACCGGGGAGCTGTTTTTT
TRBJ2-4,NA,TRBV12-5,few,CASGLDIGRGNIQYF,TGTGCTAGTGGTTTGGATATAGGGCGAGGGAACATTCAGTACTTC
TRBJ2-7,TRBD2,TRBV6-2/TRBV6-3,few,CASASTSGGPYEQYF,TGTGCCAGCGCTTCGACTAGCGGGGGCCCCTACGAGCAGTACTTC
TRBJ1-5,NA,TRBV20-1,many,CSATSSGNPRTNQPQHF,TGCAGTGCTACTTCCTCAGGGAACCCCCGGACCAATCAGCCCCAGCATTTT
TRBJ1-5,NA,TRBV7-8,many,CASSFFGEGQPQHF,NA
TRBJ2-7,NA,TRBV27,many,CASSLYEGTYEQYF,TGTGCCAGCAGTTTATATGAGGGCACCTACGAGCAGTACTTC
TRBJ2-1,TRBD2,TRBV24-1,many,CATSDPRTSGRPYNEQFF,TGTGCCACCAGTGATCCACGGACTAGCGGGAGGCCCTACAATGAGCAGTTCTTC
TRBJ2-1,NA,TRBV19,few,CASSTLGLLSLDEQFF,TGTGCCAGTAGTACCCTGGGACTCCTTAGTTTAGATGAGCAGTTCTTC
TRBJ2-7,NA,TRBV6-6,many,CASSEGGVSDYF,TGTGCCAGCAGCGAGGGCGGGGTTAGTGATTACTTC
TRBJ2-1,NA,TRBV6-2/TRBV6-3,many,CASSYIQTRNEQFF,TGTGCCAGCAGTTACATACAAACTAGGAATGAGCAGTTCTTC
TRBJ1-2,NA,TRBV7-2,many,CASSTPIQPRSADNYGYTF,TGTGCCAGCAGCACACCTATACAACCTAGATCGGCGGATAACTATGGCTACACCTTC
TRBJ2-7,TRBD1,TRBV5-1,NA,CASSFNRGHEQYF,TGCGCCAGCAGCTTTAACAGGGGCCACGAGCAGTACTTC
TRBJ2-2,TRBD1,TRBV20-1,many,CSAPGTAKNTGELFF,TGCAGTGCTCCCGGGACAGCAAAGAACACCGGGGAGCTGTTTTTT
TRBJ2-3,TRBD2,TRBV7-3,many,CASSLGTYWTSGRAGTDTQYF,TGTGCCAGCAGCTTAGGGACCTACTGGACTAGCGGGAGGGCCGGCACAGATACGCAGTATTTT
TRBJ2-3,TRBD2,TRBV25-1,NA,CASSEWGNTGLARGADTQYF,TGTGCCAGCAGTGAATGGGGGAATACGGGACTAGCTAGAGGCGCAGATACGCAGTATTTT
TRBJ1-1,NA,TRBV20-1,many,CSARDWDQGTEAFF,TGCAGTGCTAGAGATTGGGACCAAGGAACTGAAGCTTTCTTT
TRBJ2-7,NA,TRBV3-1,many,CASSHLVVPGYEQYF,TGTGCCAGCAGCCACCTTGTGGTCCCTGGCTACGAGCAGTACTTC
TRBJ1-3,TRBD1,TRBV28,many,CASSFGGTGGNTIYF,TGTGCCAGCAGTTTTGGAGGGACAGGAGGAAACACCATATATTTT
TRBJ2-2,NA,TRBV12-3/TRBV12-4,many,CASSTSPAGELFF,TGTGCCAGCAGTACCTCTCCGGCCGGGGAGCTGTTTTTT
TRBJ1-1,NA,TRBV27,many,CASSFLIPSHSEAFF,TGTGCCAGCAGTTTCCTGATCCCTTCGCACAGTGAAGCTTTCTTT
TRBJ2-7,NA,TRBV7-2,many,CASSLTATAYEQYF,TGTGCCAGCAGCTTAACAGCAACAGCCTACGAGCAGTACTTC
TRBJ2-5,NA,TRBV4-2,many,CASSPTVPETQYF,TGTGCCAGCAGCCCCACGGTGCCAGAGACCCAGTACTTC
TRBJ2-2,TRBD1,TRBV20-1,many,CSASFPRDRATEGVTGELFF,TGCAGTGCTAGTTTCCCCCGGGACAGGGCCACGGAAGGGGTCACCGGGGAGCTGTTTTTT
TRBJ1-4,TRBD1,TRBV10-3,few,CAISRDRGDGEKLFF,TGTGCCATCAGTCGGGACAGGGGGGATGGCGAAAAACTGTTTTTT
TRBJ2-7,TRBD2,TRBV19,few,CASSIGLGSYEQYF,TGTGCCAGTAGTATCGGACTAGGTTCCTACGAGCAGTACTTC
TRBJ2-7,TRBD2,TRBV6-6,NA,CASSLGLAGNSYEQYF,TGTGCCAGCAGTCTCGGACTAGCGGGCAATTCCTACGAGCAGTACTTC
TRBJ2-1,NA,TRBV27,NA,CASTPRGYNEQFF,TGTGCCAGCACTCCCAGGGGCTACAATGAGCAGTTCTTC
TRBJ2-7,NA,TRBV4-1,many,CASSQVAVTYEQYF,TGCGCCAGCAGCCAAGTCGCGGTTACCTACGAGCAGTACTTC
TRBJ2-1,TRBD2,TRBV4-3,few,CASSFTGTSINEQFF,TGCGCCAGCAGCTTCACCGGGACTAGCATCAATGAGCAGTTCTTC
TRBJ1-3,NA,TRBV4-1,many,CASSQVGGPGNTIYF,TGCGCCAGCAGCCAAGTCGGGGGGCCTGGAAACACCATATATTTT
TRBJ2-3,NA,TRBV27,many,CASSLGGTDTQYF,TGTGCCAGCAGTTTAGGGGGCACAGATACGCAGTATTTT
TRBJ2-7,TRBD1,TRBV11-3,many,CASSPRQGPTSGQYF,TGTGCCAGCAGCCCGCGACAGGGCCCCACCTCCGGGCAGTACTTC
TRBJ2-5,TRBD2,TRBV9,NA,CASSEEGAGGPGTQYF,TGTGCCAGCAGCGAGGAGGGAGCGGGAGGGCCGGGGACCCAGTACTTC
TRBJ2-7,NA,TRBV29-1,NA,CSVLRGPYEQYF,TGCAGCGTTCTTAGGGGCCCCTACGAGCAGTACTTC
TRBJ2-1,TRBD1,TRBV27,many,CASSLTGTAHPNEQFF,TGTGCCAGCAGTTTAACCGGGACAGCACACCCCAATGAGCAGTTCTTC
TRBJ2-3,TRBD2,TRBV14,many,CASSQFRTSGSADTQYF,TGTGCCAGCAGCCAATTTAGGACTAGCGGGAGTGCAGATACGCAGTATTTT